The present entry profiles one T cell receptor beta chain with its context. Its target is unknown. The sample belongs to a study of identical twins. TCRdb reprocessed the 5' RACE reads via MiXCR and lists one record per CDR3 protein. Here the sample spans 240,000 or so distinct CDR3 sequences, more than 9% being singletons. The length of the CDR3 is 15 residues. Trimming stripped 1 base from V and 6 bases from J, with 15 bases between. The V gene's germline CDR1 is LGHNA and CDR2 YSLEER. Overall study results and limits: The study drew conclusions from cross-sectional statistical analysis, not from following the same donors. Cord blood's abundant beta clonotypes had fewer insertions, unlike memory repertoires. Monozygotic twin pairs showed more out-of-frame TCR alpha sharing than models estimated.

The specimen sequenced was memory T cells sorted from blood. The chain links TRBV4-3 to TRBJ1-1; D ambiguous. The TCR comes from a man aged 45 to 65 in good health. Here the CDR3 DNA reads TGCGCCAGCAGCCAAGGGACTGCTCTTTATCCTGAAGCTTTCTTT. Translating it yields CASSQGTALYPEAFF.